This T cell receptor (beta chain) is drawn from a study of blood T cell repertoires in COVID-19. Overall study context: Donors in the United States, Italy and Spain gave samples during acute or convalescent COVID-19. Sample material is recorded as cDNA or gDNA derived from T cells, B-cell-depleted T cells, or PBMCs.

CDR1 and CDR2 from the germline V gene are MNHEY and SVGAGI. The CDR3 runs to 15 residues. V was clipped by 5 bases and J by 6 bases, with 17 bases between them. In the authors' methods: Researchers report that nucleated cell counts were estimated from reference gene primer amplification. TCRdb keeps only in-frame clones here, not all; method: immunoSEQ multiplex PCR. That table gives V, J and clone size, and the DNA gave D and trimming. The table has some 100,000 clones, 80% to 90% seen once. The receptor was derived from a man between 65 and 85 years old who had recovered from COVID-19. The sequencing sample was made of peripheral blood. The rearrangement joins TRBV6-5 to TRBJ1-5; D is ambiguous. CDR3 amino acids: CASSPLAGGRQPQHF. The CDR3 region has the DNA TGTGCCAGCAGTCCCCTGGCGGGTGGCCGTCAGCCCCAGCATTTT.